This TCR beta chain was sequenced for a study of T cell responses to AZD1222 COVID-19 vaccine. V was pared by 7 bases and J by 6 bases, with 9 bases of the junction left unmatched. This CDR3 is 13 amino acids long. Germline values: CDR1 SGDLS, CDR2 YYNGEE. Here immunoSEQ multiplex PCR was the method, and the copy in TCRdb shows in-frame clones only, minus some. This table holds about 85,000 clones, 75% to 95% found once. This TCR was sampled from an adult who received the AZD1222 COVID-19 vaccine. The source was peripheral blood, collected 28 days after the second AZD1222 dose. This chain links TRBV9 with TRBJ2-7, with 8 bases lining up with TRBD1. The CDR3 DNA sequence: TGTGCCAGCGCGAAGACAGGGGCGGGCGAGCAGTACTTC. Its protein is CASAKTGAGEQYF.